Sequencing of this TCR beta chain was carried out in a study of T-cell memory formation after mild COVID-19. The CDR3 loop spans 16 amino acids. V trimming: 3 bases; J trimming: 2 bases; junction bases outside the gene matches: 4. TCRdb ran MiXCR on the 5' RACE reads and lists one entry per CDR3 protein. The sample records about 430,000 distinct CDR3 sequences, roughly 26% being singletons. In this sample, this clonotype turned up a few times. The TCR comes from an adult woman who had mild COVID-19 (a few samples of this study predate the infection). Cell type and time point are not known. The V call is TRBV12-3 or TRBV12-4, the J call TRBJ2-5; 12 bases line up with TRBD2. Sequenced input: PBMCs or a T cell subset sorted from them (not recorded which). The CDR3 is CASSFSTSGGQETQYF. As DNA, the CDR3 is TGTGCCAGCAGTTTCTCGACTAGCGGGGGACAAGAGACCCAGTACTTC.